The entry below describes one TCR beta chain. Its antigen has not been determined. Base quality data are lacking; no much larger clone is found one base away. This sample stems from a study of T-cell reconstitution after alpha-beta-depleted transplantation in children (dated by TCRdb to the mid-2010s). With regard to the full study: Using TCR repertoire profiling, the study followed T-cell immune reconstitution in a quantitative way in children after TCRalphabeta/CD19-depleted allogeneic hematopoietic cell transplantation. General study outcomes and caveats: About two months after transplant, the apparently early recovery of alphabetaT-cell counts reportedly depended on just several hundred clones that had expanded rapidly and came from non-depleted graft cells. Over the following months the frequencies of hyperexpanded clones went down, and after one year T-cell counts and TCRbeta diversity were mostly credited to newly produced T cells. In some patients, high TCRbeta diversity at day 60 was attributed to recipient T cells and intrathymic progenitors that had survived conditioning.

The label giving this sample's treatment or condition can be read as: allogeneic hematopoietic cell transplantation with graft depleted of TCRalphabeta T cells and CD19 B cells. The transplant recipients were children given TCRalphabeta/CD19-depleted allogeneic hematopoietic cell grafts. Library construction relied on PCR. The sequencer was an Illumina HiSeq 2500. Molecular barcoding was employed in the preparation of TCR libraries, with unique molecular identifiers being used to normalize TCRbeta repertoire quantification. TCRdb took the public reads, trimmed them with fastp at Q25, ran MiXCR for clone calling and kept in-frame beta chains. Each entry is one CDR3 protein sequence, shown with its most common DNA and genes. This sample lists around 960,000 distinct CDR3 sequences; around 30% were detected once. Roughly 27% of the sample is taken by the ten largest. This sequence originates from a boy younger than two who had a stem cell transplant for SCID, so the T cells may come from the graft donor. Sequences were derived from PBMCs, mostly from graft donor cells, sampled 360 days after TCRalphabeta/CD19-depleted stem cell transplant.

The DNA is TGTGCCAGCAGTGGGGGACTAGCGGGACTACACCGGGAGCTGTTTTTT. Its coded protein is CASSGGLAGLHRELFF. The chain is assembled from TRBV12-3 or TRBV12-4 and TRBJ2-2; 13 central nucleotides agree with TRBD2. Counted from cysteine to phenylalanine, this CDR3 has 16 amino acids. Only CDR3 DNA is held: 48 bases, read in frame from base 1. The junction shows trimming of 5 bases on V and 9 bases on J, and the gene matches do not reach 9 bases of it.